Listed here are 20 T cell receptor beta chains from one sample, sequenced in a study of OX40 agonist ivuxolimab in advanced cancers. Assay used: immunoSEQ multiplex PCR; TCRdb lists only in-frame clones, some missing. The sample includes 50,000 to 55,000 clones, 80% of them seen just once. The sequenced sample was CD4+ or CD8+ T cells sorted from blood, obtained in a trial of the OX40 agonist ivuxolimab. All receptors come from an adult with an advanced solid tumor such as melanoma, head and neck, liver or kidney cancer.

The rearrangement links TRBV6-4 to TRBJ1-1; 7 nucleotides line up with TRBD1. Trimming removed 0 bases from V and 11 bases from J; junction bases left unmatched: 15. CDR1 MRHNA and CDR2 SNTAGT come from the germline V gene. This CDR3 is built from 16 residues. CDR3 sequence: CASSDSGGQVDGRAFF. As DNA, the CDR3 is TGTGCCAGCAGTGACTCGGGTGGACAGGTCGACGGAAGGGCTTTCTTT.

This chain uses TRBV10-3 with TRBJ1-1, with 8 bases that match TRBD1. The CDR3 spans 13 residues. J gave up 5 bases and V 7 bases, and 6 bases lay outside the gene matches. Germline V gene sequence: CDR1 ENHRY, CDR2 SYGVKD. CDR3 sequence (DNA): TGTGCCATCAAACAGGGGGTAGGGACTGAAGCTTTCTTT. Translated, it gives CAIKQGVGTEAFF.

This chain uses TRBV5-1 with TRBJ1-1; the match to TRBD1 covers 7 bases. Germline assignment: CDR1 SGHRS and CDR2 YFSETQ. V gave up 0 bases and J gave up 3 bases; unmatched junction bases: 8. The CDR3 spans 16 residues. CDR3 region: CASSLASGQKYTEAFF. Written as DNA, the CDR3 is TGCGCCAGCAGCTTGGCGTCGGGACAGAAGTACACTGAAGCTTTCTTT.

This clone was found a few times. CDR3 amino acids: CASSLSGVDEKLFF. The CDR3 DNA sequence: TGCGCCAGCAGCTTGTCAGGGGTGGATGAAAAACTGTTTTTT. This chain connects TRBV5-1 to TRBJ1-4; a possible D gene is TRBD1 (6 bases). The CDR3 loop spans 14 amino acids. Germline CDR1 SGHRS, CDR2 YFSETQ. The ends were cut back, 1 base at V and 6 bases at J, with 10 bases in the middle.

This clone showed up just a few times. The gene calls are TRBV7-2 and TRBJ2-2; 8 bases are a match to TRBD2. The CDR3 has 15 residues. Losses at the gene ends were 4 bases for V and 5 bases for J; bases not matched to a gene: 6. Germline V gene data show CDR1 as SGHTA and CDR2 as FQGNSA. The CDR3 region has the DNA TGTGCCAGCAGCTGGGAAGCGGGAGATACCGGGGAGCTGTTTTTT. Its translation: CASSWEAGDTGELFF.

CDR3 nucleotides: TGCAGCGTTGAACCTTCCGACCGGGACGAGCAGTACTTC. This sequence encodes CSVEPSDRDEQYF. J is TRBJ2-7 and V is TRBV29-1, with no clear D. Trimming removed 2 bases from V and 5 bases from J, with 13 bases in between. CDR1 SQVTM and CDR2 ANQGSEA come from the germline V gene. The CDR3 is 13 amino acids.

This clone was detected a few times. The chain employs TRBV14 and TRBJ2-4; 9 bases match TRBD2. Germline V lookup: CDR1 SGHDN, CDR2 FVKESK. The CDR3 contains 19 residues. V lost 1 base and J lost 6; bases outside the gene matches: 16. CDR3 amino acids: CASSQGPKGGGASGNIQYF. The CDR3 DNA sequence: TGTGCCAGCAGCCAAGGGCCTAAAGGCGGGGGGGCCTCGGGAAACATTCAGTACTTC.

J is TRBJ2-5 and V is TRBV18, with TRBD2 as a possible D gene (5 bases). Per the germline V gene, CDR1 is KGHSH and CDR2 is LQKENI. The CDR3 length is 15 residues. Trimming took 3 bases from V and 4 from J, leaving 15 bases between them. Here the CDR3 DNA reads TGTGCCAGCTCACCTCTACCGGGGTTCGGAGAGACCCAGTACTTC. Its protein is CASSPLPGFGETQYF. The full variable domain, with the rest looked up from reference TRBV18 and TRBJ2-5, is NAGVMQNPRHLVRRRGQEARLRCSPMKGHSHVYWYRQLPEEGLKFMVYLQKENIIDESGMPKERFSAEFPKEGPSILRIQQVVRGDSAAYFCASSPLPGFGETQYFGPGTRLLVL.

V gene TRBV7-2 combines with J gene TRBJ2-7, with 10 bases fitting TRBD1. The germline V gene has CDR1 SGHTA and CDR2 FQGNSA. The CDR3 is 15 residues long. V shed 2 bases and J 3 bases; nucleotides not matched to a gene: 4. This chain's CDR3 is CASSLMGQGFYEQYF. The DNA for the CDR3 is TGTGCCAGCAGCTTAATGGGACAGGGGTTCTACGAGCAGTACTTC. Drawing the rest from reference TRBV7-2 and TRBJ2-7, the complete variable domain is GAGVSQSPSNKVTEKGKDVELRCDPISGHTALYWYRQSLGQGLEFLIYFQGNSAPDKSGLPSDRFSAERTGGSVSTLTIQRTQQEDSAVYLCASSLMGQGFYEQYFGPGTRLTVT.

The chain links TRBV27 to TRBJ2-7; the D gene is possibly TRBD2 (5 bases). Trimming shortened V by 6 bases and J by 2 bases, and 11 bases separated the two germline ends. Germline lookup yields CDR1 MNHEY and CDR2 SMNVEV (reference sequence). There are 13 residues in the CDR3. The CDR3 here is CASSVHGAYEQYF. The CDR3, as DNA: TGTGCCAGCAGCGTCCACGGGGCCTACGAGCAGTACTTC.

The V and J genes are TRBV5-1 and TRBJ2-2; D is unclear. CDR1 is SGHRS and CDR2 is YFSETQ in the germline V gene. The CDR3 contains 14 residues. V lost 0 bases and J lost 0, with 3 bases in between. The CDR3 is CASSLDPNTGELFF. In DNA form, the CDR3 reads TGCGCCAGCAGCTTGGACCCGAACACCGGGGAGCTGTTTTTT.

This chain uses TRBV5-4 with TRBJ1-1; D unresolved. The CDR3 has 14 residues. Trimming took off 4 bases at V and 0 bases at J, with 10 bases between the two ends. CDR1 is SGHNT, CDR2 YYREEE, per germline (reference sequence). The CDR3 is CASSEISMNTEAFF. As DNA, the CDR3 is TGTGCCAGCAGCGAAATTTCAATGAACACTGAAGCTTTCTTT.

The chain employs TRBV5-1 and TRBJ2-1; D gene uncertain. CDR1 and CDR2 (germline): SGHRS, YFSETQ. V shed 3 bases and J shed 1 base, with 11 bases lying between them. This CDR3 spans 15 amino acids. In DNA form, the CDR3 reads TGCGCCAGCAGCTCCCTAGGGATGTCCTACAATGAGCAGTTCTTC. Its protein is CASSSLGMSYNEQFF.

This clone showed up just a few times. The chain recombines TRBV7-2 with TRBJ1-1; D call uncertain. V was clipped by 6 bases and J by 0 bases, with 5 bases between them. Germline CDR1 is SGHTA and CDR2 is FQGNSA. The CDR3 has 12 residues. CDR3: CASRLLNTEAFF. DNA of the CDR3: TGTGCCAGCAGACTCCTGAACACTGAAGCTTTCTTT. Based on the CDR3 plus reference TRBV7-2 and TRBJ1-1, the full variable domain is GAGVSQSPSNKVTEKGKDVELRCDPISGHTALYWYRQSLGQGLEFLIYFQGNSAPDKSGLPSDRFSAERTGGSVSTLTIQRTQQEDSAVYLCASRLLNTEAFFGQGTRLTVV.

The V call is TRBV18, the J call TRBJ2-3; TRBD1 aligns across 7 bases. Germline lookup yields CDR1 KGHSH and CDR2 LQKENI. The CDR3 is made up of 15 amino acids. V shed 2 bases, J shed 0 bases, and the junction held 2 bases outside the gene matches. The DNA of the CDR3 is TGTGCCAGCTCACCATGGGGACAGAGCACAGATACGCAGTATTTT. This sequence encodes CASSPWGQSTDTQYF.

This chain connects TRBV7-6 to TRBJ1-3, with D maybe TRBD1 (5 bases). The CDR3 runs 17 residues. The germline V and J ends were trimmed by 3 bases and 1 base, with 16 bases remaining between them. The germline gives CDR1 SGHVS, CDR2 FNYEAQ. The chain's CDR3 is CASSFRTDSGSGNTIYF. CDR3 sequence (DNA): TGTGCCAGCAGCTTCCGGACTGACAGTGGATCTGGAAACACCATATATTTT.

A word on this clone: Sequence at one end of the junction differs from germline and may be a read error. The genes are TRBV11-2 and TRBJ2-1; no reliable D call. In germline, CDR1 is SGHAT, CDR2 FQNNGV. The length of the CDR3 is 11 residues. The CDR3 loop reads CASSFDNEQFF. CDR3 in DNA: TGTGCCAGCAGCTTTGACAATGAACAGTTCTTC.

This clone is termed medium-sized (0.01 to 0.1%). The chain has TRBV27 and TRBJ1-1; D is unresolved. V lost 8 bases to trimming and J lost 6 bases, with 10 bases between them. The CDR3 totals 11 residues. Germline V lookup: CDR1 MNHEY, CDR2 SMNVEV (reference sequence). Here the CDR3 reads CASGLYSEAFF. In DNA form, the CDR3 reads TGTGCCAGCGGACTGTACTCTGAAGCTTTCTTT.

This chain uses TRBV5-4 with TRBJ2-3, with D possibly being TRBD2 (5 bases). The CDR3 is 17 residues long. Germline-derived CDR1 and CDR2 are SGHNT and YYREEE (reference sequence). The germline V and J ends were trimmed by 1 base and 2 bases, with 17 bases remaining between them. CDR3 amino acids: CASSLCRLITSTDTQYF. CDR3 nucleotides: TGTGCCAGCAGCTTGTGCCGACTAATCACTTCCACAGATACGCAGTATTTT.

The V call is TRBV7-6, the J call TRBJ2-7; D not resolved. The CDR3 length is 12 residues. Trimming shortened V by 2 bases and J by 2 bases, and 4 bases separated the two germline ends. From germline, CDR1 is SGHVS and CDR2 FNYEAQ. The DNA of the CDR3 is TGTGCCAGCAGCTTAACACCCTACGAGCAGTACTTC. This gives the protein CASSLTPYEQYF.